The clone carrying this T cell receptor (beta chain) showed up many times. Antigen: not known. Germline loops: CDR1 SQVTM, CDR2 ANQGSEA. V lost 6 bases and J lost 5; bases outside the gene matches: 6. The CDR3 extends over 13 amino acids. TCRdb reanalysed the RT-PCR reads using MiXCR and keeps one entry per CDR3 protein. The data contain roughly 780,000 distinct CDR3 sequences, 15% to 20% of them singletons. The data were obtained in a study of response to subunit inactivated influenza vaccine. Study conclusions and caveats: New T cells are recruited in small numbers by each seasonal influenza vaccination, according to the authors' suggestion.

The chain has TRBV29-1 and TRBJ2-7; TRBD2 matches 11 bases. This sequence was found in a man over 45 who received an inactivated influenza vaccine. The material was PBMCs from blood, obtained roughly 5 days after vaccination. CDR3 in amino acids: CSVTSGILNEQYF. CDR3 coding DNA: TGCAGCGTGACTAGCGGGATACTGAACGAGCAGTACTTC.